Listed below are T cell receptor beta chains from one sample, sequenced in a study of CD8 T cells in ankylosing spondylitis. TCRdb re-called the 5' RACE reads through MiXCR, storing one row per CDR3 protein. The repertoire holds about 240,000 distinct CDR3 sequences, about 11% seen once, with 6% to 8.5% in the top ten. Sequencing was done on a sample of blood, either unsorted or a sorted T cell fraction (not recorded which). The receptors derive from a male donor with ankylosing spondylitis or in good health (not recorded which). Both conserved end residues are trimmed from each CDR3.

v_call: TRBV15; cdr3_length: 11; j_call: TRBJ2-2; cdr3_aa: ATSKLATGELF
v_call: TRBV12-3/TRBV12-4; cdr3_length: 11; j_call: TRBJ1-1; cdr3_aa: ASSLVGAREAF
v_call: TRBV12-3/TRBV12-4; cdr3_length: 12; j_call: TRBJ2-7; cdr3_aa: ASSFGDGPYEQY
v_call: TRBV28; cdr3_length: 16; j_call: TRBJ2-7; cdr3_aa: ASSFYVAGGLSSYEQY
v_call: TRBV6-1; cdr3_length: 11; j_call: TRBJ2-5; cdr3_aa: ASKTSGKEIQY
v_call: TRBV28; cdr3_length: 14; j_call: TRBJ2-5; cdr3_aa: ASSLRRGQGQETQY
v_call: TRBV7-2; cdr3_length: 12; j_call: TRBJ2-1; cdr3_aa: ASSAWASYNEQF
v_call: TRBV12-3/TRBV12-4; cdr3_length: 12; j_call: TRBJ2-3; cdr3_aa: ASSGMLSTDTQY
v_call: TRBV15; cdr3_length: 11; j_call: TRBJ2-7; cdr3_aa: ATSRPGRNEQY
v_call: TRBV24-1; cdr3_length: 11; j_call: TRBJ2-1; cdr3_aa: ATKVGGRNEQF
v_call: TRBV20-1; cdr3_length: 13; j_call: TRBJ2-7; cdr3_aa: SAVPRDRGAYEQY
v_call: TRBV20-1; cdr3_length: 13; j_call: TRBJ2-7; cdr3_aa: SAREPVGFSYEQY
v_call: TRBV4-1; cdr3_length: 11; j_call: TRBJ2-7; cdr3_aa: ASSQGVGYEQY
v_call: TRBV7-2; cdr3_length: 12; j_call: TRBJ1-2; cdr3_aa: ASSLEAGRAGYT
v_call: TRBV10-3; cdr3_length: 11; j_call: TRBJ2-3; cdr3_aa: AISLAGTDTQY
v_call: TRBV7-2; cdr3_length: 11; j_call: TRBJ1-1; cdr3_aa: ASSLVRNTEAF
v_call: TRBV6-1; cdr3_length: 11; j_call: TRBJ1-1; cdr3_aa: ASIPGVNTEAF
v_call: TRBV5-6; cdr3_length: 14; j_call: TRBJ2-1; cdr3_aa: ASSFRTSGRYNEQF
v_call: TRBV5-1; cdr3_length: 12; j_call: TRBJ1-2; cdr3_aa: ASSLTGTSGGYT
v_call: TRBV20-1; cdr3_length: 14; j_call: TRBJ2-1; cdr3_aa: SARDLGAGDYNEQF
v_call: TRBV9; cdr3_length: 11; j_call: TRBJ2-7; cdr3_aa: ASSGTRDYEQY
v_call: TRBV21-1; cdr3_length: 14; j_call: TRBJ1-4; cdr3_aa: ASSTFWTGENEKLF
v_call: TRBV24-1; cdr3_length: 12; j_call: TRBJ2-2; cdr3_aa: ATSPAWHTGELF
v_call: TRBV7-6; cdr3_length: 13; j_call: TRBJ2-2; cdr3_aa: ASSRVPGGTGELF
v_call: TRBV19; cdr3_length: 12; j_call: TRBJ1-1; cdr3_aa: ASSIGPGNTEAF
v_call: TRBV6-5; cdr3_length: 14; j_call: TRBJ2-3; cdr3_aa: ASSYGVTSFTDTQY
v_call: TRBV6-1; cdr3_length: 12; j_call: TRBJ1-4; cdr3_aa: AAANRGPNEKLF
v_call: TRBV6-5; cdr3_length: 10; j_call: TRBJ1-1; cdr3_aa: ASSPGDTEAF
v_call: TRBV7-2; cdr3_length: 14; j_call: TRBJ1-5; cdr3_aa: ASSSGVQGAGQPQH
v_call: TRBV6-1; cdr3_length: 11; j_call: TRBJ2-1; cdr3_aa: ASSTSEYNEQF
v_call: TRBV12-3/TRBV12-4; cdr3_length: 13; j_call: TRBJ1-5; cdr3_aa: ASRPAGGNNQPQH
v_call: TRBV9; cdr3_length: 11; j_call: TRBJ2-1; cdr3_aa: ASSVGSGHEQF
v_call: TRBV5-1; cdr3_length: 11; j_call: TRBJ1-1; cdr3_aa: ASSLGGPTEAF
v_call: TRBV7-9; cdr3_length: 13; j_call: TRBJ2-3; cdr3_aa: ASSLDDSLTDTQY
v_call: TRBV5-1; cdr3_length: 13; j_call: TRBJ1-1; cdr3_aa: ASSWTGGPNTEAF
v_call: TRBV3-1; cdr3_length: 15; j_call: TRBJ2-7; cdr3_aa: ASSQDLHAGEFYEQY